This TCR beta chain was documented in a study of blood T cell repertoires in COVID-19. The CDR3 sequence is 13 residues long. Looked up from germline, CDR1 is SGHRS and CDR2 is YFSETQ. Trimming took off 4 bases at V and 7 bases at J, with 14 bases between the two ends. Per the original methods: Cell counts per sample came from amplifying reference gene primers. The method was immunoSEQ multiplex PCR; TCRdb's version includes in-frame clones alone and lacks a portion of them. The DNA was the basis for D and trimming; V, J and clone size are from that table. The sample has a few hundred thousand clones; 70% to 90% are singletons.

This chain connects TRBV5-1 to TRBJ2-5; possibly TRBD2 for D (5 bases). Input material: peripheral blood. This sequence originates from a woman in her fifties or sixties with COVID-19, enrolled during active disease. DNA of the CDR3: TGCGCCAGCAGCCTGGACGGGAAAGGGACCCAGTACTTC. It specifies CASSLDGKGTQYF.